This T cell receptor (beta chain) was recovered during a study of T-cell reconstitution after alpha-beta-depleted transplantation in children. The CDR3 runs 10 residues. V lost 8 bases and J lost 12, with 17 bases in between. Germline CDR1 and CDR2: DFQATT and SNEGSKA (reference sequence). As it was prepared, the TCRbeta library received unique molecular identifiers. MiXCR was run by TCRdb on the PCR reads, yielding one entry per CDR3 protein. The sample holds about 400,000 distinct CDR3 sequences, 20% seen once. This clonotype was found many times. This clonotype was sampled from a human donor who donated a stem cell graft to a child with acute myeloid leukemia. The source was PBMCs from the stem cell graft donor, collected from the stem cell graft. The chain uses TRBV20-1 and TRBJ2-7; D gene ambiguous. CDR3 loop: CSPPGTRLYF. Written as DNA, the CDR3 is TGCAGTCCTCCCGGCACCCGCTTGTACTTC.